This TCR beta chain emerged from a study of T cell changes during pregnancy in multiple sclerosis. Data came from immunoSEQ multiplex PCR; TCRdb stores just in-frame clones and leaves some out. Of 25,000 to 30,000 clones in the sample, about 89% were seen once. The CDR3 is 16 amino acids. The V and J ends lost 5 bases and 7 bases, in that order; junction bases with no gene match: 11. CDR1 is SGDLS and CDR2 is YYNGEE in the germline V gene. Sequencing used CD4+ T cells from peripheral blood mononuclear cells, obtained in the first trimester of pregnancy. The V and J genes are TRBV9 and TRBJ1-6; TRBD1 matches at 8 bases. The receptor's source is a female donor in good health, enrolled as a control in a pregnancy study. CDR3 amino acids: CASSPSPDRVNSPLHF. Written as DNA, the CDR3 is TGTGCCAGCAGTCCTAGCCCGGACAGGGTAAATTCACCCCTCCACTTT.